These 25 T cell receptor beta chains originate from one sample sequenced in a study of blood T cell repertoires in COVID-19. Assay used: immunoSEQ multiplex PCR; TCRdb lists only in-frame clones, some missing. The sample has under 200,000 clones; around 82% are singletons. Sequencing used PBMCs or T cells enriched from blood (not recorded which). Every receptor here comes from a woman aged 45-65 years in a cohort exposed to, infected with or recovered from COVID-19 (not recorded which).

The chain has TRBV11-2 and TRBJ1-2; possible D gene TRBD1, 6 bases. Trimming pared 0 bases from V and 13 bases from J, leaving 15 bases between. The V gene's germline CDR1 is SGHAT and CDR2 FQNNGV. The length of the CDR3 is 13 residues. The CDR3 loop is CASSLDRDTLPTF. The CDR3 DNA reads TGTGCCAGCAGCTTAGATCGGGACACCCTCCCCACCTTC. Looking up the rest from reference TRBV11-2 and TRBJ1-2 gives the full variable domain: EAGVAQSPRYKIIEKRQSVAFWCNPISGHATLYWYQQILGQGPKLLIQFQNNGVVDDSQLPKDRFSAERLKGVDSTLKIQPAKLEDSAVYLCASSLDRDTLPTFGSGTRLTVV.

This chain links TRBV18 with TRBJ2-7; possibly TRBD1 for D (5 bases). Germline assignment: CDR1 KGHSH and CDR2 LQKENI. CDR3 length: 12 amino acids. Trimming pared 6 bases from V and 3 bases from J, leaving 9 bases between. The CDR3 DNA reads as TGTGCCAGCTCGTCTGACAGCTACGAGCAGTACTTC. Amino acids: CASSSDSYEQYF.

The chain couples TRBV7-8 to TRBJ2-2; D not certain. The germline V gene has CDR1 SGHVS and CDR2 FQNEAQ. The CDR3 spans 12 residues. Trimming shortened V by 8 bases and J by 7 bases, and 11 bases separated the two germline ends. CDR3 region: CASPIGFGELFF. The CDR3 DNA follows: TGTGCCAGCCCTATTGGTTTCGGGGAGCTGTTTTTT. Supplemented by reference TRBV7-8 and TRBJ2-2, the full variable domain reads GAGVSQSPRYKVAKRGQDVALRCDPISGHVSLFWYQQALGQGPEFLTYFQNEAQLDKSGLPSDRFFAERPEGSVSTLKIQRTQQEDSAVYLCASPIGFGELFFGEGSRLTVL.

The V call is TRBV5-1, the J call TRBJ2-5; D possibly corresponds to TRBD2 (6 bases). Germline V lookup: CDR1 SGHRS, CDR2 YFSETQ. This CDR3 region has 14 residues. The V and J ends lost 6 bases and 1 base respectively, with 13 bases between them. The CDR3 DNA reads as TGCGCCAGCACGGTGGCGGGGCTCCAAGAGACCCAGTACTTC. This codes for CASTVAGLQETQYF.

This clone came up once. V and J are TRBV30 and TRBJ1-6; 7 bases are a match to TRBD1. J lost 6 bases, V lost 0 bases, and 5 bases had no gene match. Germline V gene data show CDR1 as GTSNPN and CDR2 as SVGIG (reference sequence). This CDR3 has 15 amino acids. The CDR3 DNA reads TGTGCCTGGAGTGTAGGGGGCCTCCGTAATTCACCCCTCCACTTT. This codes for CAWSVGGLRNSPLHF.

V and J are TRBV19 and TRBJ2-2; 8 bases line up with TRBD2. Germline lookup yields CDR1 LNHDA and CDR2 SQIVND (reference sequence). This CDR3 is 16 amino acids long. V lost 5 bases and J lost 5; bases outside the gene matches: 10. CDR3 loop: CASSWPASGPTGELFF. The CDR3 bases are TGTGCCAGTAGTTGGCCGGCTAGCGGGCCAACCGGGGAGCTGTTTTTT.

This CDR3 reads CASSSKGQHATNEKLFF. The CDR3 nucleotides read TGTGCCAGTAGTAGCAAGGGACAGCATGCAACTAATGAAAAACTGTTTTTT. The chain joins TRBV19 to TRBJ1-4; TRBD1 matches at 7 bases. The J segment lost 0 bases and the V segment lost 4 bases, leaving 8 bases of the junction unmatched. The CDR3 sequence is 17 residues long. CDR1 and CDR2 (germline): LNHDA, SQIVND (reference sequence).

The chain combines TRBV19 with TRBJ2-2; the match to TRBD2 covers 12 bases. The CDR3 extends over 15 amino acids. Germline CDR1 LNHDA, CDR2 SQIVND (reference sequence). Losses at the gene ends were 5 bases for V and 6 bases for J; bases not matched to a gene: 4. CDR3 protein: CASSASGGDSGELFF. The CDR3 DNA reads TGTGCCAGTAGTGCTAGCGGGGGGGACTCCGGGGAGCTGTTTTTT.

This chain joins TRBV24-1 and TRBJ2-1, with D perhaps TRBD1 (6 bases). Trimming shortened V by 6 bases and J by 8 bases, and 13 bases separated the two germline ends. The CDR3 runs 13 residues. CDR1 is KGHDR, CDR2 SFDVKD, per germline. The chain's CDR3 is CATSSGTPDEQFF. The CDR3, as DNA: TGTGCCACCAGTTCCGGGACACCGGATGAGCAGTTCTTC.

This chain connects TRBV29-1 to TRBJ2-1; 9 nucleotides match TRBD2. Germline CDR1 SQVTM, CDR2 ANQGSEA. With V trimmed by 4 bases and J by 0 bases, 1 base remained unmatched. This CDR3 has 14 amino acids. The CDR3 spells CSVASGNSYNEQFF. The CDR3 DNA reads as TGCAGCGTTGCTAGCGGGAACTCCTACAATGAGCAGTTCTTC.

This clone turned up a few times. The J gene is TRBJ1-1, the V gene TRBV29-1, with unresolved D. The V gene's germline CDR1 is SQVTM and CDR2 ANQGSEA. This CDR3 has 14 amino acids. The germline V and J ends were trimmed by 4 bases and 6 bases, with 18 bases remaining between them. CDR3 in DNA: TGCAGCGTTGTACGCGGGAGGGTTGGGGCTGAAGCTTTCTTT. It specifies CSVVRGRVGAEAFF. The complete variable domain, with remaining parts taken from reference TRBV29-1 and TRBJ1-1, reads SAVISQKPSRDICQRGTSLTIQCQVDSQVTMMFWYRQQPGQSLTLIATANQGSEATYESGFVIDKFPISRPNLTFSTLTVSNMSPEDSSIYLCSVVRGRVGAEAFFGQGTRLTVV.

The chain has TRBV2 and TRBJ1-1; 8 bases match TRBD1. Germline V gene lookup returns CDR1 SNHLY and CDR2 FYNNEI. The CDR3 length is 14 residues. V dropped 6 bases and J dropped 4; count of bases not matched to a gene: 7. Here the CDR3 reads CASRTRQGTTEAFF. CDR3 bases: TGTGCCAGCAGGACCCGACAGGGGACCACTGAAGCTTTCTTT.

The chain recombines TRBV6-2 or TRBV6-3 with TRBJ2-5, with D perhaps matching TRBD2 (6 bases). This CDR3 is built from 15 residues. Trimming took off 4 bases at V and 2 bases at J, with 14 bases between the two ends. Germline lookup yields CDR1 MNHEY and CDR2 SVGEGT. CDR3 bases: TGTGCCAGCAGTTCCTCCGGGGGAGGTCAAGAGACCCAGTACTTC. This gives the protein CASSSSGGGQETQYF.

The J gene is TRBJ2-7, the V gene TRBV6-2 or TRBV6-3; maybe TRBD1 (5 bases). CDR3 length equals 13 residues. The ends were cut back, 6 bases at V and 0 bases at J, with 9 bases in the middle. The germline V gene has CDR1 MNHEY and CDR2 SVGEGT. The DNA of the CDR3 is TGTGCCAGCAGCCGACAGTACTCCTACGAGCAGTACTTC. Amino acids: CASSRQYSYEQYF.

The chain carries TRBV27 and TRBJ1-5; 10 bases map to TRBD1. This CDR3 is built from 17 residues. Germline V lookup: CDR1 MNHEY, CDR2 SMNVEV (reference sequence). With 5 bases clipped from V and 3 bases from J, the junction kept 10 bases outside the gene matches. CDR3 nucleotide sequence: TGTGCCAGCAGTCCATACTCGGACAGGGGGAACAATCAGCCCCAGCATTTT. This translates into CASSPYSDRGNNQPQHF.

The chain recombines TRBV11-2 with TRBJ2-5, with 7 bases fitting TRBD2. Germline loops: CDR1 SGHAT, CDR2 FQNNGV. V lost 7 bases and J lost 1; bases outside the gene matches: 6. The CDR3 runs to 14 residues. CDR3 region: CASTPPGGQETQYF. CDR3 nucleotides: TGTGCCAGCACTCCTCCGGGGGGCCAAGAGACCCAGTACTTC.

The table lists this clone with many counts. The V and J genes are TRBV9 and TRBJ2-1; D is unresolved. The CDR3 totals 15 residues. V was pared by 5 bases and J by 7 bases, with 19 bases between. Germline CDR1 is SGDLS and CDR2 is YYNGEE. The CDR3 sequence is CASRPLVGLENEQFF. CDR3 nucleotides: TGTGCCAGCAGGCCGTTGGTGGGTCTAGAGAATGAGCAGTTCTTC.

The chain has TRBV19 and TRBJ1-1, with D perhaps TRBD1 (5 bases). The CDR3 is 14 amino acids. Trimming left V 4 bases short and J 1 base short, with 10 bases between. Germline CDR1 LNHDA, CDR2 SQIVND (reference sequence). The CDR3 reads CASSTPGQNTEAFF. DNA for the CDR3: TGTGCCAGTAGTACCCCCGGACAGAACACTGAAGCTTTCTTT.

The chain is built from TRBV7-9 and TRBJ2-2; 10 nucleotides align to TRBD2. In germline, CDR1 is SEHNR, CDR2 FQNEAQ (reference sequence). With V trimmed by 4 bases and J by 5 bases, 10 bases remained unmatched. CDR3 length equals 17 residues. This CDR3 reads CASSWPLAGDNTGELFF. The CDR3, as DNA: TGTGCCAGCAGCTGGCCCCTAGCGGGAGATAATACCGGGGAGCTGTTTTTT.

The chain uses TRBV6-2 or TRBV6-3 and TRBJ2-5; TRBD2 agrees at 13 bases. The CDR3 is 20 residues long. Losses at the gene ends were 4 bases for V and 4 bases for J; bases not matched to a gene: 18. The germline V gene has CDR1 MNHEY and CDR2 SVGEGT. The CDR3 loop is CASSFSLQPGLAGKGETQYF. The CDR3 region has the DNA TGTGCCAGCAGTTTCTCCCTCCAACCGGGACTAGCGGGGAAGGGAGAGACCCAGTACTTC.

This clone was observed a single time. This same CDR3 is encoded by further DNA sequences in the sample. The chain combines TRBV28 with TRBJ1-1, with 7 bases aligning to TRBD1. The CDR3 contains 14 residues. The junction had 5 bases not matched to a gene; V was cut back by 3 bases and J by 4 bases. Germline V CDR1 and CDR2: MDHEN, SYDVKM. The CDR3 protein is CASSFPRGPTEAFF. DNA of the CDR3: TGTGCCAGCAGTTTCCCGAGGGGGCCCACTGAAGCTTTCTTT.

The chain recombines TRBV3-1 (or the pseudogene TRBV3-2) with TRBJ1-2; D is unclear. V gave up 0 bases and J gave up 1 base, with 21 bases separating them. This CDR3 is built from 19 residues. The germline gives CDR1 LGHDT, CDR2 YNNKEL (reference sequence). The CDR3 protein is CASSQDLWGGRFLNYGYTF. The CDR3, as DNA: TGTGCCAGCAGCCAAGATCTGTGGGGAGGACGCTTCCTTAACTATGGCTACACCTTC.

The chain has TRBV10-1 and TRBJ2-6; 8 positions agree with TRBD1. The J segment lost 0 bases and the V segment lost 6 bases, leaving 13 bases of the junction unmatched. The length of the CDR3 is 19 residues. Germline CDR1 WNHNN, CDR2 SYGVQD (reference sequence). The CDR3 loop reads CASRSSETGDHSGANVLTF. The CDR3, as DNA: TGCGCCAGCAGGAGTAGTGAGACAGGGGACCACTCTGGGGCCAACGTCCTGACTTTC.

This chain connects TRBV9 to TRBJ2-2, with 10 bases that match TRBD2. Germline V gene lookup returns CDR1 SGDLS and CDR2 YYNGEE. The V segment lost 3 bases and the J segment 9 bases; nucleotides outside the gene matches: 11. The CDR3 extends over 16 amino acids. CDR3 loop: CASSAPASSGRRELFF. The CDR3 nucleotides are TGTGCCAGCAGCGCCCCCGCTTCTAGCGGGAGAAGGGAGCTGTTTTTT.

CDR3 DNA: TGTGCCAGCAGCCAGAGGACAGTTAACACCGGGGAGCTGTTTTTT. Its protein is CASSQRTVNTGELFF. The chain is built from TRBV7-9 and TRBJ2-2; TRBD1 is a possible D gene (6 bases). The CDR3 has 15 residues. V lost 5 bases, J lost 2 bases, and 12 bases lay in between. CDR1 SEHNR and CDR2 FQNEAQ come from the germline V gene (reference sequence).